Each of the 23 T cell receptor beta chains below was sequenced from the same sample in a study of cytomegalovirus exposure and HLA in healthy donors. Profiled with immunoSEQ multiplex PCR; TCRdb holds only in-frame clones, not every one. The data show 130,000 to 150,000 clones, 87% seen once. Sequencing was carried out using PBMCs. Every receptor here comes from a man aged 18 to 29 in good health and CMV-seropositive.

This chain uses TRBV5-1 with TRBJ1-1; weak D call: TRBD1 (5 bases). The germline V and J ends were trimmed by 4 bases and 0 bases, with 10 bases remaining between them. Germline CDR1 reads SGHRS; CDR2 reads YFSETQ. The CDR3 consists of 14 residues. As DNA, the CDR3 is TGCGCCAGCAGCATGACAGCGCTGAACACTGAAGCTTTCTTT. Translating gives CASSMTALNTEAFF.

The V and J genes are TRBV13 and TRBJ1-1; TRBD1 is a possible D gene (6 bases). The ends were cut back, 5 bases at V and 4 bases at J, with 17 bases in the middle. Germline V gene sequence: CDR1 PRHDT, CDR2 FYEKMQ (reference sequence). This CDR3 is built from 15 residues. The DNA for the CDR3 is TGTGCCAGCAGCACCAGTCGGGGGGCAGGCACTGAAGCTTTCTTT. Translating it yields CASSTSRGAGTEAFF.

The V and J genes are TRBV27 and TRBJ1-5; D gene uncertain. Germline assignment: CDR1 MNHEY and CDR2 SMNVEV (reference sequence). V was clipped by 6 bases and J by 2 bases, with 8 bases between them. The CDR3 is 13 residues long. CDR3 sequence (DNA): TGTGCCAGCAGGCGTACGGGCAATCAGCCCCAGCATTTT. It encodes CASRRTGNQPQHF.

The chain is built from TRBV7-4 and TRBJ2-7, with 9 nucleotides matching TRBD1. J was trimmed by 3 bases and V by 2 bases; bases with no gene match: 2. CDR3 length equals 14 residues. CDR1 is SGHVT, CDR2 SQSDAQ, per germline. CDR3 sequence: CASSLMTGGYEQYF. The CDR3 DNA sequence: TGTGCCAGCAGCTTAATGACAGGGGGCTACGAGCAGTACTTC.

Turning to this clone: An end of the junction differs from the germline gene, which may be a read error. The rearrangement uses TRBV19 and TRBJ2-5, with D tentatively TRBD2 (5 bases). The CDR3 covers 15 residues. Germline CDR1 reads LNHDA; CDR2 reads SQIVND (reference sequence). CDR3 DNA sequence: TGTGCCAGTAGTATAGAGGCCAGAATGGAGGAGACCCAATACTTC. Translated, it gives CASSIEARMEETQYF.

V is TRBV5-1 and J is TRBJ1-1, with D maybe TRBD1 (5 bases). The length of the CDR3 is 15 residues. V was cut by 1 base and J by 0 bases, with 10 bases left in between. The germline V gene has CDR1 SGHRS and CDR2 YFSETQ. The CDR3 DNA is TGCGCCAGCAGCTTGTGGGGGGAACTGAACACTGAAGCTTTCTTT. Its protein is CASSLWGELNTEAFF.

The chain is built from TRBV6-6 and TRBJ2-7, with TRBD1 identical over 7 bases. The germline gives CDR1 MNHNY, CDR2 SVGAGI (reference sequence). CDR3 length: 12 residues. Unmatched junction bases numbered 4, after V lost 11 bases and J lost 0 bases. The CDR3 nucleotides are TGTGCCGCAGGACAGGACTCCTACGAGCAGTACTTC. It is translated as CAAGQDSYEQYF.

The chain combines TRBV7-9 with TRBJ1-1; no reliable D call. The CDR3 has 14 amino acids. The germline V gene encodes CDR1 SEHNR and CDR2 FQNEAQ (reference sequence). V dropped 2 bases and J dropped 1 base, with 8 bases sitting between them. The CDR3 spells CASSLKQQNTEAFF. CDR3 sequence (DNA): TGTGCCAGCAGCTTAAAACAGCAGAACACTGAAGCTTTCTTT.

J is TRBJ2-2 and V is TRBV6-5; a weak D match, TRBD2 (6 bases). The CDR3 is 14 residues long. Germline V gene lookup returns CDR1 MNHEY and CDR2 SVGAGI. V was pared by 0 bases and J by 4 bases, with 6 bases between. DNA of the CDR3: TGTGCCAGCAGTTACTCGGGACTCACCGGGGAGCTGTTTTTT. Its protein product is CASSYSGLTGELFF.

The chain combines TRBV9 with TRBJ2-1; no firm D call. Germline V gene lookup returns CDR1 SGDLS and CDR2 YYNGEE. Trimming pared 0 bases from V and 4 bases from J, leaving 14 bases between. The CDR3 has 16 residues. CDR3 coding DNA: TGTGCCAGCAGCGTAGCACGCGCGGATAAATACAATGAGCAGTTCTTC. Its protein is CASSVARADKYNEQFF. The variable domain in full, with the rest retrieved from reference TRBV9 and TRBJ2-1, is DSGVTQTPKHLITATGQRVTLRCSPRSGDLSVYWYQQSLDQGLQFLIQYYNGEERAKGNILERFSAQQFPDLHSELNLSSLELGDSALYFCASSVARADKYNEQFFGPGTRLTVL.

This clone has only one observation. This sequence joins TRBV18 and TRBJ2-2; 9 bases map to TRBD1. This CDR3 comprises 15 residues. V trimming: 5 bases; J trimming: 3 bases; junction bases outside the gene matches: 4. Germline V gene sequence: CDR1 KGHSH, CDR2 LQKENI. CDR3 residues: CASSAGQGHTGELFF. CDR3 sequence (DNA): TGTGCCAGCTCAGCGGGACAGGGACACACCGGGGAGCTGTTTTTT. Filled out from reference TRBV18 and TRBJ2-2, the complete variable domain reads NAGVMQNPRHLVRRRGQEARLRCSPMKGHSHVYWYRQLPEEGLKFMVYLQKENIIDESGMPKERFSAEFPKEGPSILRIQQVVRGDSAAYFCASSAGQGHTGELFFGEGSRLTVL.

The CDR3 DNA follows: TGTGCCATCAGTGAGTCCCCTTTGACAGGTAATGAGCAGTTCTTC. This encodes CAISESPLTGNEQFF. The chain recombines TRBV10-3 with TRBJ2-1; weak D call: TRBD1 (6 bases). The CDR3 extends over 15 amino acids. Trimming took off 0 bases at V and 7 bases at J, with 13 bases between the two ends. CDR1 is ENHRY and CDR2 is SYGVKD in the germline V gene.

The chain employs TRBV11-2 and TRBJ2-5, with TRBD1 matching 8 bases. The V gene end was trimmed by 1 base and the J gene end by 5 bases; junction bases not matched to a gene: 6. The germline CDR1 and CDR2 sequences are SGHAT and FQNNGV. This CDR3 has 15 residues. DNA of the CDR3: TGTGCCAGCAGCTTAGGGACAGGGCCCCAGGAGACCCAGTACTTC. This codes for CASSLGTGPQETQYF.

This chain connects TRBV5-1 to TRBJ2-5; 12 bases match TRBD1. Germline V gene data show CDR1 as SGHRS and CDR2 as YFSETQ. The CDR3 is 15 amino acids. V shed 2 bases and J 5 bases; nucleotides not matched to a gene: 4. The CDR3: CASSFGGQGAETQYF. The CDR3, as DNA: TGCGCCAGCAGCTTTGGGGGACAGGGGGCCGAGACCCAGTACTTC.

This clone was recorded only once. The chain is built from TRBV11-2 and TRBJ1-4, with a tentative D call TRBD1 (6 bases). V was pared by 3 bases and J by 3 bases, with 11 bases between. CDR1 is SGHAT, CDR2 FQNNGV, per germline. CDR3 length: 15 amino acids. DNA for the CDR3: TGTGCCAGCAGCTTTGAGGGGGTACCTAATGAAAAACTGTTTTTT. It codes for CASSFEGVPNEKLFF.

The chain employs TRBV15 and TRBJ2-7; no reliable D call. The CDR3 totals 15 residues. Germline V gene sequence: CDR1 LNHNV, CDR2 YYDKDF (reference sequence). Trimming removed 5 bases at V and 2 bases at J, with 16 bases between. CDR3 in amino acids: CATSSTEFRTYEQYF. CDR3 DNA: TGTGCCACCAGCTCCACTGAGTTCAGGACCTACGAGCAGTACTTC.

J is TRBJ1-2 and V is TRBV7-8; tentative D call: TRBD1 (6 bases). V lost 1 base and J 1 base, leaving 10 bases between the germline ends. This CDR3 is built from 15 residues. Germline assignment: CDR1 SGHVS and CDR2 FQNEAQ. Here the CDR3 DNA reads TGTGCCAGCAGCTTAGTAAGGACAGTTAACTATGGCTACACCTTC. It yields the protein CASSLVRTVNYGYTF.

CDR3 DNA: TGCGCCAGCAGCTTGTCTCCTTCGACAGGGGAGGACACCTTC. It yields the protein CASSLSPSTGEDTF. The genes are TRBV5-1 and TRBJ1-2, with 8 bases identical to TRBD1. This CDR3 has 14 amino acids. The germline V gene has CDR1 SGHRS and CDR2 YFSETQ. J was trimmed by 12 bases and V by 1 base; bases with no gene match: 11.

The chain has TRBV28 and TRBJ2-7; D is ambiguous. In germline, CDR1 is MDHEN, CDR2 SYDVKM. V lost 3 bases and J lost 2, with 11 bases in between. This CDR3 region has 14 residues. CDR3 protein: CASSLHSPTYEQYF. CDR3 nucleotides: TGTGCCAGCAGTTTGCACTCGCCGACCTACGAGCAGTACTTC.

The chain is built from TRBV2 and TRBJ1-5; 7 positions match TRBD1. Germline lookup yields CDR1 SNHLY and CDR2 FYNNEI. The V gene end was trimmed by 0 bases and the J gene end by 3 bases; junction bases not matched to a gene: 5. The CDR3 totals 16 residues. The chain's CDR3 is CASSEAGGQINQPQHF. In DNA, the CDR3 is TGTGCCAGCAGTGAAGCGGGGGGACAGATCAATCAGCCCCAGCATTTT.

V gene TRBV28 combines with J gene TRBJ1-5; D gene unclear. There are 11 residues in the CDR3. Germline CDR1 MDHEN, CDR2 SYDVKM. Trimming pared 6 bases from V and 7 bases from J, leaving 7 bases between. The DNA of the CDR3 is TGTGCCAGCAGCCATAGACAGCCCCAGCATTTT. Amino acid sequence: CASSHRQPQHF.

This chain uses TRBV20-1 with TRBJ1-1, with a tentative D call TRBD1 (5 bases). The CDR3 is 10 residues long. The germline V gene encodes CDR1 DFQATT and CDR2 SNEGSKA (reference sequence). V was pared by 7 bases and J by 8 bases, with 11 bases between. The DNA of the CDR3 is TGCAGTGGGAGTGACAGAGAAGCTTTCTTT. It is translated as CSGSDREAFF.

This chain uses TRBV30 with TRBJ2-1; D call uncertain. In germline, CDR1 is GTSNPN, CDR2 SVGIG (reference sequence). This CDR3 comprises 11 residues. V was shortened by 6 bases and J by 4 bases, with 7 bases between the two germline ends. CDR3 nucleotide sequence: TGTGCCTGTGTCTCTTACAATGAGCAGTTCTTC. It is translated as CACVSYNEQFF.